Sequencing of this T cell receptor beta chain was carried out in a study of blood T cell repertoires in COVID-19. Across the whole study: The United States, Italy and Spain supplied acute and convalescent COVID-19 samples. Sample material is recorded as cDNA or gDNA derived from T cells, B-cell-depleted T cells, or PBMCs.

V was pared by 1 base and J by 7 bases, with 23 bases between. The CDR3 covers 18 residues. Germline-derived CDR1 and CDR2 are LNHNV and YYDKDF (reference sequence). In the original analysis: It was from reference gene primer amplification that nucleated cell counts were estimated. Sequenced by immunoSEQ multiplex PCR; TCRdb stores in-frame clones only, minus some. The DNA gave D and trimming, while V, J and clone size come from that table. The sample holds 50,000 to 55,000 clones, 82% seen once. This sequence originates from a human donor in a cohort sampled during active COVID-19. J is TRBJ1-5 and V is TRBV15; weak D call: TRBD1 (6 bases). Sequencing was done on a sample of peripheral blood. As DNA, the CDR3 is TGTGCCACCAGCAGAGCCGGGACATACAGAACGGTGTGGCAGCCCCAGCATTTT. It encodes CATSRAGTYRTVWQPQHF.